A selection of T cell receptor beta chains follows, all from one sample in a study of post-analysis software for immune sequencing data. TCRdb passed the PCR reads through MiXCR, listing each CDR3 protein once. The profile covers approximately 160,000 distinct CDR3 sequences, with 30% appearing a single time and about 1.6% taken by the ten largest. Sequencing was done on a sample of blood. Receptor source: a girl between 10 and 17 years old with multiple sclerosis. Both conserved end residues are part of each CDR3. D genes are given only for firm matches. Where a row states a size, it is once, few, many or the class of an expanded clone; other rows omit it.

J | size | V | D | DNA | CDR3
TRBJ2-1 | few | TRBV6-2/TRBV6-3 | TRBD2 | TGTGCCAGCAGCCGCGGGGGACGAGAGCAGTTCTTC | CASSRGGREQFF
TRBJ2-1 | many | TRBV7-2 | TRBD2 | TGTGCCAGCAGCTTAGAGCGCGGGGGCTACAATGAGCAGTTCTTC | CASSLERGGYNEQFF
TRBJ2-3 | many | TRBV11-2 | TRBD2 | TGTGCCAGCAGCTTGGGGACTAGAGGCACAGATACGCAGTATTTT | CASSLGTRGTDTQYF
TRBJ1-1 | . | TRBV7-2 | . | TGTGCCAGCAACTTAGTTTTGGGGGTAGGCACTGAAGCTTTCTTT | CASNLVLGVGTEAFF
TRBJ1-1 | . | TRBV7-9 | . | TGTGCCAGCAGCTGGGGGACGGGGGCGGCTGAAGCTTTCTTT | CASSWGTGAAEAFF
TRBJ2-5 | few | TRBV28 | . | TGTGCCAGCAGTCAGACTCTGGTCGAGACCCAGTACTTC | CASSQTLVETQYF
TRBJ1-2 | . | TRBV3-1 | . | TGTGCCAGCAGCCAAGAGGCGCCTGGGGGCTACACCTTC | CASSQEAPGGYTF
TRBJ2-7 | . | TRBV4-1 | TRBD2 | TGCGCCAGCAGCCAAGATAGGACTAGCGGGAGCGGAGCCTACGAGCAGTACTTC | CASSQDRTSGSGAYEQYF
TRBJ2-6 | . | TRBV7-8 | . | TGTGCCGGCAGCTTAGGAGCCTCTGGGGCCAACGTCCTGACTTTC | CAGSLGASGANVLTF
TRBJ1-4 | . | TRBV20-1 | . | TGCAGTGCGCCCCCCGGGACCCAGTATGAAAAACTGTTTTTT | CSAPPGTQYEKLFF
TRBJ1-2 | . | TRBV3-1 | TRBD1 | TGTGCCAGCAGTCACACAGGGGCGGCCTATGGCTACACCTTC | CASSHTGAAYGYTF
TRBJ2-1 | . | TRBV15 | TRBD2 | TGTGCCACCAGCAGAAGGAGCGGGAGTTGGTACAATGAGCAGTTCTTC | CATSRRSGSWYNEQFF
TRBJ2-1 | few | TRBV29-1 | . | TGCAGCGTTGAATATAGTTTAGACAATGAGCAGTTCTTC | CSVEYSLDNEQFF
TRBJ2-7 | many | TRBV6-5 | . | TGTGCCAGCAGTAGATCGACGGGGGAAAGGAACGAGCAGTACTTC | CASSRSTGERNEQYF
TRBJ2-1 | many | TRBV29-1 | TRBD1 | TGCAGCGGTACAAGTCTTCGGGACAGTAGCTCCTACAATGAGCAGTTCTTC | CSGTSLRDSSSYNEQFF
TRBJ2-3 | many | TRBV28 | . | TGTGCCAGCAGTAATGGAGGGGGAGATACGCAGTATTTT | CASSNGGGDTQYF
TRBJ2-7 | many | TRBV12-3/TRBV12-4 | TRBD2 | TGTGCCAGCAGTGCGGTTGTCGCTAGCGGGAGCACCCACTACGAGCAGTACTTC | CASSAVVASGSTHYEQYF
TRBJ2-3 | . | TRBV10-3 | TRBD2 | TGTGCCATCAGGGGGACTAGCGGGAGGGAGGGTCCAGATACGCAGTATTTT | CAIRGTSGREGPDTQYF
TRBJ1-2 | . | TRBV6-1 | . | TGTGCCAGCAGTGAAAACCCTGACTGGGGCTACACCTTC | CASSENPDWGYTF
TRBJ2-1 | many | TRBV12-3/TRBV12-4 | . | TGTGCCAGTAAGCCCGTAATTACCAATGAGCAGTTCTTC | CASKPVITNEQFF
TRBJ2-5 | many | TRBV5-5 | TRBD2 | TGTGCCAGCAGCTTGCTTAGCGGGGGGTACCAAGAGACCCAGTACTTC | CASSLLSGGYQETQYF
TRBJ2-1 | many | TRBV20-1 | . | TGCAGTGCTAGAACGCCCGGCTCCTACAATGAGCAGTTCTTC | CSARTPGSYNEQFF
TRBJ2-1 | . | TRBV7-2 | TRBD2 | TGTGCCAGCAGCACCCGGACTAGCGGGAAGTATGAGCAGTTCTTC | CASSTRTSGKYEQFF
TRBJ2-7 | . | TRBV14 | . | TGTGCCAGCAGTAACCAACCCGGGGGCTTTGAGCAGTACTTC | CASSNQPGGFEQYF
TRBJ2-7 | many | TRBV7-3 | . | TGTGCCAGCAGCATAGGGAACGAGCAGTACTTC | CASSIGNEQYF
TRBJ2-5 | . | TRBV29-1 | . | TGCAGCGTTGGCCATGAAGCCTATCAGTCCGCTGAGCAGTACTTC | CSVGHEAYQSAEQYF
TRBJ2-1 | many | TRBV19 | TRBD2 | TGTGCCAGTAGTAAGACTAGCGGGACGTACAATGAGCAGTTCTTC | CASSKTSGTYNEQFF
TRBJ2-7 | once | TRBV3-1 | . | TGTGCCAGCCGGGGAAAAAACGGGGGGCCCTACGAGCAGTACTTC | CASRGKNGGPYEQYF
TRBJ2-5 | . | TRBV7-2 | TRBD2 | TGTGCCAGCAGCTTAGGGGTGACTAGCGGGAGGTTGGGAGAGACCCAGTACTTC | CASSLGVTSGRLGETQYF
TRBJ2-1 | . | TRBV24-1 | TRBD1 | TGTGCCACCAGTGATCCGGACAGGGTAGGGGATGAGCAGTTCTTC | CATSDPDRVGDEQFF
TRBJ2-2 | . | TRBV10-1 | . | TGCGCCAGCAGTGCGAACGGGGGCGGGGAGCTGTTTTTT | CASSANGGGELFF
TRBJ2-1 | . | TRBV7-2 | . | TGTGCCTCGACCCAGGAGAATGAGCAGTTCTTC | CASTQENEQFF
TRBJ1-1 | few | TRBV29-1 | . | TGCAGCGTTGAAGTGAAGGAGAACACTGAAGCTTTCTTT | CSVEVKENTEAFF
TRBJ1-2 | many | TRBV4-1 | TRBD1 | TGCGCCAGCAGCCGCGCGGGACAGGGAACCTATGGCTACACCTTC | CASSRAGQGTYGYTF
TRBJ1-2 | . | TRBV7-9 | . | TGTGCCAGCAGCCCAGCCCGGGGCGGCTTGAGTGGCTACACCTTC | CASSPARGGLSGYTF
TRBJ2-1 | few | TRBV9 | . | TGTGCCAGCAGCCACGTTATAGTGCCAAACTACAATGAGCAGTTCTTC | CASSHVIVPNYNEQFF
TRBJ2-1 | few | TRBV6-6 | . | TGTGCCAGCAGATTCGTCGGAAGCTCCTACAATGAGCAGTTCTTC | CASRFVGSSYNEQFF
TRBJ1-6 | many | TRBV7-2 | . | TGTGCCAGCAGCTTAGATCGACCCGAGGATTCACCCCTCCACTTT | CASSLDRPEDSPLHF
TRBJ2-3 | . | TRBV20-1 | . | TGCAGTGCTAGAGATGGACATTTAGGCGGGATGGAGGCAGATACGCAGTATTTT | CSARDGHLGGMEADTQYF
TRBJ2-3 | many | TRBV28 | . | TGTGCCAGCAGTCGCGACACAGATACGCAGTATTTT | CASSRDTDTQYF
TRBJ1-2 | . | TRBV19 | . | TGTGCCAGTAAGATCCGGGGAAGGGTCGACCATGGCTACACCTTC | CASKIRGRVDHGYTF
TRBJ1-2 | many | TRBV2 | . | TGTGCCAGCAGTGACGCGGGGAGGGGGGCCTATGGCTACACCTTC | CASSDAGRGAYGYTF
TRBJ2-7 | . | TRBV27 | . | TGTGCCAGCAGCGAGGGACCCTCCTACGAGCAGTACTTC | CASSEGPSYEQYF
TRBJ2-1 | . | TRBV29-1 | . | TGCAGCGTTGGGCCCCACCTCCGCAGGGGAGAAGAGCAGTTCTTC | CSVGPHLRRGEEQFF
TRBJ2-6 | few | TRBV27 | . | TGTGCCAGCAGTTCAAAACTGGCGGGGGCAGGGTTAGGGGCCAACGTCCTGACTTTC | CASSSKLAGAGLGANVLTF
TRBJ2-1 | many | TRBV11-2 | . | TGTGCCAGCAGCTTACCCGTAGCGTTGAGCTCCTACAATGAGCAGTTCTTC | CASSLPVALSSYNEQFF
TRBJ2-7 | . | TRBV13 | . | TGTGCCTGCAGCCCACAGGCCTGGGGGGAGCAGTACTTC | CACSPQAWGEQYF
TRBJ2-7 | . | TRBV4-1 | . | TGCGCCAGCAGCCAAGGGCGGGACTCCTACGAGCAGTACTTC | CASSQGRDSYEQYF
TRBJ2-1 | . | TRBV12-3/TRBV12-4 | TRBD2 | TGTGCCAGCAGTTTAGGGCTAGCGGACACCGGGGAGCAGTTCTTC | CASSLGLADTGEQFF
TRBJ2-7 | . | TRBV2 | . | TGTGCCTTCCCACCCCCAGCGGGTGGGGACGAGCAGTACTTC | CAFPPPAGGDEQYF
TRBJ2-3 | . | TRBV20-1 | TRBD2 | TGCAGTGCTTACACCGGGACTAGCGGGATGGGTCGCGGTACGCAGTATTTT | CSAYTGTSGMGRGTQYF
TRBJ1-2 | few | TRBV20-1 | . | TGCAGTGCGCCGGCAGGGCTCGACTATGGCTACACCTTC | CSAPAGLDYGYTF
TRBJ2-7 | few | TRBV28 | . | TGTGCCAGCGTGGCTAGCGACTACGAGCAGTACTTC | CASVASDYEQYF
TRBJ1-5 | few | TRBV12-3/TRBV12-4 | . | TGTGCCAGCAGTTTGTCCTCGAGCGCCAATCAGCCCCAGCATTTT | CASSLSSSANQPQHF